Listed here are 28 T cell receptor beta chains from one sample, sequenced in a study of blood T cell repertoires in COVID-19. The data were produced by immunoSEQ multiplex PCR, yet TCRdb's version contains in-frame clones alone and is incomplete. The data contain 150,000 or so clones, under 85% of them singletons. Sample: peripheral blood. These receptor sequences come from a man aged 55 to 70 who had recovered from COVID-19.

The rearrangement uses TRBV2 and TRBJ1-2; D may be TRBD1 (6 bases). The ends were cut back, 8 bases at V and 7 bases at J, with 11 bases in the middle. CDR1 is SNHLY, CDR2 FYNNEI, per germline. This CDR3 has 11 amino acids. The CDR3 region has the DNA TGTGCCAGCGTGGGGGCGGCTGGCTACACCTTC. Translated: CASVGAAGYTF. The full variable domain, completed using reference TRBV2 and TRBJ1-2, is EPEVTQTPSHQVTQMGQEVILRCVPISNHLYFYWYRQILGQKVEFLVSFYNNEISEKSEIFDDQFSVERPDGSNFTLKIRSTKLEDSAMYFCASVGAAGYTFGSGTRLTVV.

This clone turned up a few times. The V gene is TRBV9, the J gene TRBJ2-1; 8 bases agree with TRBD2. CDR3 length: 17 residues. CDR1 SGDLS and CDR2 YYNGEE come from the germline V gene. V was pared by 4 bases and J by 4 bases, with 13 bases of the junction left unmatched. The CDR3 DNA reads as TGTGCCAGCAGCATAGGACTCGGGGGGGATCCTTACAATGAGCAGTTCTTC. Translating it yields CASSIGLGGDPYNEQFF.

This clone was seen only once. This chain joins TRBV29-1 and TRBJ2-1; a possible D gene is TRBD1 (6 bases). The CDR3 spans 13 residues. Trimming stripped 4 bases from V and 4 bases from J, with 11 bases between. Per the germline V gene, CDR1 is SQVTM and CDR2 is ANQGSEA. The CDR3 protein is CSVVGTPYNEQFF. The CDR3, as DNA: TGCAGCGTTGTTGGGACACCTTACAATGAGCAGTTCTTC.

This clone was counted once. The genes are TRBV5-8 and TRBJ2-3; 8 nucleotides align to TRBD1. The CDR3 is made up of 15 amino acids. The germline V gene has CDR1 SGHTS and CDR2 YDEGEE. After removal of 5 bases from V and 3 bases from J, the junction contained 8 bases not matched to a gene. The CDR3 region is CASSSDRDVTDTQYF. The CDR3 coding sequence is TGTGCCAGCAGTTCGGACAGGGACGTTACAGATACGCAGTATTTT.

This clone was counted once. V is TRBV5-4 and J is TRBJ1-5, with D unclear. V was clipped by 2 bases and J by 5 bases, with 14 bases between them. CDR3 length equals 15 residues. Germline CDR1 SGHNT, CDR2 YYREEE (reference sequence). The CDR3 loop is CASSFGTGSHQPQHF. The CDR3 DNA reads TGTGCCAGCAGCTTCGGTACGGGGTCCCATCAGCCCCAGCATTTT.

The rearrangement links TRBV27 to TRBJ2-1; 7 bases are shared with TRBD1. Germline CDR1 reads MNHEY; CDR2 reads SMNVEV (reference sequence). CDR3 length: 15 amino acids. V was pared by 4 bases and J by 0 bases, with 3 bases of the junction left unmatched. CDR3 region: CASSSGTASYNEQFF. CDR3 nucleotides: TGTGCCAGCAGTTCCGGGACAGCCTCCTACAATGAGCAGTTCTTC.

The chain has TRBV19 and TRBJ1-2; TRBD1 matches 7 bases. The CDR3 spans 11 residues. CDR1 is LNHDA, CDR2 SQIVND, per germline (reference sequence). Losses at the gene ends were 8 bases for V and 7 bases for J; bases not matched to a gene: 4. Here the CDR3 reads CASRTGPGYTF. DNA for the CDR3: TGTGCCAGTCGGACAGGTCCTGGCTACACCTTC.

V gene TRBV4-3 combines with J gene TRBJ1-1, with 8 nucleotides matching TRBD1. The junction had 5 bases not matched to a gene; V was cut back by 2 bases and J by 0 bases. Germline lookup yields CDR1 LGHNA and CDR2 YSLEER. CDR3 length: 16 residues. As DNA, the CDR3 is TGCGCCAGCAGCCAAAACAGGGGGGTGATGAACACTGAAGCTTTCTTT. It specifies CASSQNRGVMNTEAFF.

The chain links TRBV2 to TRBJ1-3; maybe TRBD1 (6 bases). Germline loops: CDR1 SNHLY, CDR2 FYNNEI. The CDR3 runs to 13 residues. Trimming left V 8 bases short and J 0 bases short, with 8 bases between. CDR3 DNA: TGTGCCAGCGACAGGAACTCTGGAAACACCATATATTTT. This translates into CASDRNSGNTIYF.

V usage is TRBV30 and J usage is TRBJ1-5; TRBD1 aligns across 8 bases. The CDR3 has 15 amino acids. V lost 5 bases and J lost 2; bases outside the gene matches: 8. Germline V gene sequence: CDR1 GTSNPN, CDR2 SVGIG (reference sequence). In DNA form, the CDR3 reads TGTGCCTGGGCTCCAGGGGGCATTGGCAATCAGCCCCAGCATTTT. Protein sequence: CAWAPGGIGNQPQHF.

The chain couples TRBV6-2 or TRBV6-3 to TRBJ1-1; 7 nucleotides match TRBD1. CDR1 and CDR2 (germline): MNHEY, SVGEGT. This CDR3 is 15 amino acids long. Germline trimming cut 2 bases from V and 1 base from J; bases unmatched to any gene: 4. The CDR3 reads CASSYRAGGNTEAFF. CDR3 sequence (DNA): TGTGCCAGCAGTTACAGGGCAGGGGGGAACACTGAAGCTTTCTTT.

CDR3 amino acids: CASSYGDRQETQYF. In nucleotides, the CDR3 is TGTGCCAGCAGTTACGGGGACAGACAAGAGACCCAGTACTTC. This chain connects TRBV6-5 to TRBJ2-5, with 7 bases identical to TRBD1. The J segment lost 2 bases and the V segment lost 2 bases, leaving 2 bases of the junction unmatched. Germline CDR1 is MNHEY and CDR2 is SVGAGI. CDR3 length: 14 amino acids.

The V call is TRBV11-2, the J call TRBJ1-2, with 8 nucleotides matching TRBD1. The germline V gene has CDR1 SGHAT and CDR2 FQNNGV. This CDR3 has 13 amino acids. Trimming took 5 bases from V and 6 from J; bases not matched to a gene: 5. DNA of the CDR3: TGTGCCAGCAGCCAGGACAGGGCGCATGGCTACACCTTC. This sequence encodes CASSQDRAHGYTF. The full variable domain, completed using reference TRBV11-2 and TRBJ1-2, is EAGVAQSPRYKIIEKRQSVAFWCNPISGHATLYWYQQILGQGPKLLIQFQNNGVVDDSQLPKDRFSAERLKGVDSTLKIQPAKLEDSAVYLCASSQDRAHGYTFGSGTRLTVV.

This clone has more than one count but fewer than ten. The chain recombines TRBV5-6 with TRBJ2-1; D possibly corresponds to TRBD2 (7 bases). From germline, CDR1 is SGHDT and CDR2 YYEEEE. The CDR3 is made up of 17 amino acids. Trimming took 0 bases from V and 6 from J, leaving 19 bases between them. The DNA of the CDR3 is TGTGCCAGCAGCTTGGTGGTTGGGAGGGGGGGCCGCAATGAGCAGTTCTTC. Translation: CASSLVVGRGGRNEQFF.

The V and J genes are TRBV30 and TRBJ1-6; possible D gene TRBD1, 6 bases. CDR1 and CDR2 (germline): GTSNPN, SVGIG (reference sequence). The CDR3 is 14 amino acids. Between the trimmed V and J ends, which lost 2 bases and 10 bases, there was a span of 15 bases. This CDR3 is CAWSWGQVNSPLHF. The CDR3 DNA sequence: TGTGCCTGGAGTTGGGGGCAGGTAAACTCACCCCTCCACTTT.

This chain links TRBV19 with TRBJ2-2, with 8 bases aligning to TRBD1. The CDR3 length is 14 residues. Losses at the gene ends were 5 bases for V and 5 bases for J; bases not matched to a gene: 4. Germline V gene lookup returns CDR1 LNHDA and CDR2 SQIVND (reference sequence). The CDR3 reads CASSPTGGTGELFF. As DNA, the CDR3 is TGTGCCAGTAGTCCCACAGGGGGTACCGGGGAGCTGTTTTTT.

Written as DNA, the CDR3 is TGTGCCAGCAGCGTAGAGGGGACAGCATCCTACGAGCAGTACTTC. The encoded protein is CASSVEGTASYEQYF. The genes are TRBV9 and TRBJ2-7, with 7 bases fitting TRBD1. This CDR3 has 15 amino acids. V lost 0 bases to trimming and J lost 1 base; unmatched junction nucleotides: 4. Germline lookup yields CDR1 SGDLS and CDR2 YYNGEE.

The V call is TRBV19, the J call TRBJ2-2; no clear D gene. The V gene lost 5 bases and the J gene lost 4 bases, with 11 bases spanning the gap. This CDR3 is built from 14 residues. CDR1 LNHDA and CDR2 SQIVND come from the germline V gene (reference sequence). In nucleotides, the CDR3 is TGTGCCAGTAGTGCCCTAATACTCACCGGGGAGCTGTTTTTT. It codes for CASSALILTGELFF.

The J gene is TRBJ2-5, the V gene TRBV9; D not resolved. Germline CDR1 SGDLS, CDR2 YYNGEE. The V and J ends lost 0 bases and 1 base respectively, with 10 bases between them. The CDR3 runs to 15 residues. CDR3 sequence (DNA): TGTGCCAGCAGCGTAGAATTGGGCAGCCAAGAGACCCAGTACTTC. Translating gives CASSVELGSQETQYF.

V usage is TRBV7-8 and J usage is TRBJ2-1; a weak D match, TRBD1 (5 bases). CDR3 length equals 15 residues. Trimming removed 2 bases at V and 0 bases at J, with 8 bases between. Per the germline V gene, CDR1 is SGHVS and CDR2 is FQNEAQ. The CDR3 protein is CASSLSGYSYNEQFF. CDR3 in DNA: TGTGCCAGCAGCTTATCAGGGTACTCCTACAATGAGCAGTTCTTC.

The chain recombines TRBV11-2 with TRBJ2-6, with D possibly being TRBD2 (6 bases). Germline values: CDR1 SGHAT, CDR2 FQNNGV. V dropped 1 base and J dropped 2 bases, with 9 bases sitting between them. This CDR3 comprises 16 residues. The CDR3 region has the DNA TGTGCCAGCAGCTTAGGTCCGGGGGCTGGGGCCAACGTCCTGACTTTC. Translated, it gives CASSLGPGAGANVLTF.

Concerning this clone itself: Distinct nucleotide sequences in the sample also encode this CDR3. V gene TRBV11-3 combines with J gene TRBJ2-7; 9 bases map to TRBD1. J was trimmed by 2 bases and V by 2 bases; bases with no gene match: 4. CDR1 SGHNT and CDR2 YENEEA come from the germline V gene. This CDR3 spans 15 amino acids. The CDR3 DNA follows: TGTGCCAGCAGCTTAAGGACAGGGGCCACCTACGAGCAGTACTTC. This encodes CASSLRTGATYEQYF.

J is TRBJ1-2 and V is TRBV5-1; 7 positions match TRBD1. Germline CDR1 SGHRS, CDR2 YFSETQ. The CDR3 covers 15 residues. After removal of 0 bases from V and 7 bases from J, the junction contained 9 bases not matched to a gene. The CDR3 DNA reads as TGCGCCAGCAGCTTGGATTTGGACAGGCCGTTTGGCTACACCTTC. Amino acids: CASSLDLDRPFGYTF.

Only a few counts were recorded for this clone. The rearrangement uses TRBV6-4 and TRBJ2-6; D gene uncertain. This CDR3 region has 15 residues. Between the trimmed V and J ends, which lost 3 bases and 0 bases, there was a span of 6 bases. Germline CDR1 is MRHNA and CDR2 is SNTAGT. The CDR3 DNA is TGTGCCAGCAGTGAAAGACACTCTGGGGCCAACGTCCTGACTTTC. This gives the protein CASSERHSGANVLTF.

J is TRBJ2-7 and V is TRBV6-1, with 7 bases lining up with TRBD2. V lost 4 bases and J lost 2; bases outside the gene matches: 14. The CDR3 sequence is 17 residues long. Germline-derived CDR1 and CDR2 are MNHNS and SASEGT. The CDR3 DNA reads as TGTGCCAGCAGTGTGTCTTTCGGGGCGGGGGTAACCTACGAGCAGTACTTC. Its translation: CASSVSFGAGVTYEQYF.

The chain has TRBV7-6 and TRBJ2-5; possibly TRBD2 for D (6 bases). This CDR3 comprises 16 residues. The germline V and J ends were trimmed by 1 base and 5 bases, with 17 bases remaining between them. Germline loops: CDR1 SGHVS, CDR2 FNYEAQ. Here the CDR3 DNA reads TGTGCCAGCAGCTTAGGGTTCCAAGGACTAACGGAGACCCAGTACTTC. Translation gives CASSLGFQGLTETQYF.

This clone was observed a few times. The rearrangement uses TRBV3-1 (or the pseudogene TRBV3-2) and TRBJ2-2; no clear D gene. This CDR3 spans 13 amino acids. Germline V gene data show CDR1 as LGHDT and CDR2 as YNNKEL (reference sequence). Trimming shortened V by 4 bases and J by 5 bases, and 8 bases separated the two germline ends. As DNA, the CDR3 is TGTGCCAGCAGCCCCCTAGTAACCGGGGAGCTGTTTTTT. It specifies CASSPLVTGELFF.

The V gene is TRBV23-1, the J gene TRBJ1-2; D might be TRBD1 (5 bases). TRBV23-1 is designated an ORF whose function remains uncertain. The V and J ends lost 6 bases and 2 bases respectively, with 13 bases between them. The CDR3 is 14 amino acids. In DNA, the CDR3 is TGCGCCAGCAGCCACCCCCAGGGAAACTATGGCTACACCTTC. Residues: CASSHPQGNYGYTF.